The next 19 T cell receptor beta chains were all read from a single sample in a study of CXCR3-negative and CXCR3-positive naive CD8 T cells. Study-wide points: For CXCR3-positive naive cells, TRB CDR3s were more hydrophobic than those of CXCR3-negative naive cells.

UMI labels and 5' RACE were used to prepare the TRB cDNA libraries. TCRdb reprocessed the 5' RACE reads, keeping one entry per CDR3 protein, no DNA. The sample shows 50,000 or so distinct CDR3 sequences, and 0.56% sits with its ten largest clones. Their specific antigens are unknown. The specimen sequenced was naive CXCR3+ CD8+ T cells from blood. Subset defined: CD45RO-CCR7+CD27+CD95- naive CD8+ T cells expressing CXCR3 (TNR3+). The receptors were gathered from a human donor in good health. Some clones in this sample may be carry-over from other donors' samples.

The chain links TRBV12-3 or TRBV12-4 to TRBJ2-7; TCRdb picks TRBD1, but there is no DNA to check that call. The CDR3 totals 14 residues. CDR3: CASSLWDRTYEQYF.

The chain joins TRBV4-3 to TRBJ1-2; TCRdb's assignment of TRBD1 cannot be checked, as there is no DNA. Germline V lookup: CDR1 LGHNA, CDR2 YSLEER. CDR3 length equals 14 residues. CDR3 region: CASSQDYRGSGYTF.

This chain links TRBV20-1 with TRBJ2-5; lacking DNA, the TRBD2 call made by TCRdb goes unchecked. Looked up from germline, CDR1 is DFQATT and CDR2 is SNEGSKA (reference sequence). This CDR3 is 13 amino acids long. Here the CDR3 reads CSADLGVGETQYF.

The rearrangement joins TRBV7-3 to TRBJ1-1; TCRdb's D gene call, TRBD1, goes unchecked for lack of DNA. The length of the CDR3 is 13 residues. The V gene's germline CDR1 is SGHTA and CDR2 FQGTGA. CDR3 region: CASSLGGHTEAFF.

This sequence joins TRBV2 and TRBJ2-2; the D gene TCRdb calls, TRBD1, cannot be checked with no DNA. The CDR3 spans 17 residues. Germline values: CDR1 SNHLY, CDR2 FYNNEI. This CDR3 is CASVSTGIAANTGELFF.

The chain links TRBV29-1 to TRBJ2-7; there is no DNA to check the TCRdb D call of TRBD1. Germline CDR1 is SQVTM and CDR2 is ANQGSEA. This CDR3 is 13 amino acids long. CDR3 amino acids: CSVEPGPYAEQYF.

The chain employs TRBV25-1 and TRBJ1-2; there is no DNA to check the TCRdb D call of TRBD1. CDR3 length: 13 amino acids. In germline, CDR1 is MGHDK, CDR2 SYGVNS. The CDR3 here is CASSETENYGYTF.

CDR3 sequence: CASSLSPGAAEQYF. V usage is TRBV6-5 and J usage is TRBJ2-7; there is no DNA to check the TCRdb D call of TRBD1. This CDR3 has 14 amino acids. The germline CDR1 and CDR2 sequences are MNHEY and SVGAGI.

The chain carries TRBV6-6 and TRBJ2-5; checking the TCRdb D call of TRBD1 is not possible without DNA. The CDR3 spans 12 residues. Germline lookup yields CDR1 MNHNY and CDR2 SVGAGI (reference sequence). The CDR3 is CAAGDHMETQYF.

CDR3 sequence: CATSSLSETSEQYF. The chain couples TRBV15 to TRBJ2-7. Germline V gene lookup returns CDR1 LNHNV and CDR2 YYDKDF (reference sequence). The CDR3 runs to 14 residues.

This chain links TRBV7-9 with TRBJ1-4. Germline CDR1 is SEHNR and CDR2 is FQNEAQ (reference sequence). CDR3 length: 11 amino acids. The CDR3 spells CASSQGRELFF. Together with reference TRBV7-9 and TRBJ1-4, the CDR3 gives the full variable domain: DTGVSQNPRHKITKRGQNVTFRCDPISEHNRLYWYRQTLGQGPEFLTYFQNEAQLEKSRLLSDRFSAERPKGSFSTLEIQRTEQGDSAMYLCASSQGRELFFGSGTQLSVL.

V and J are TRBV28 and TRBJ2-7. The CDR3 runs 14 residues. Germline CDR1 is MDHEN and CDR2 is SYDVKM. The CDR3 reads CASSLSGGPYEQYF.

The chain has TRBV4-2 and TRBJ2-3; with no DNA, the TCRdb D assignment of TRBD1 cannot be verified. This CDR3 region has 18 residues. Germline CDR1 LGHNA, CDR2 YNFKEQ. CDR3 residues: CASSQDYVRLGSTDTQYF.

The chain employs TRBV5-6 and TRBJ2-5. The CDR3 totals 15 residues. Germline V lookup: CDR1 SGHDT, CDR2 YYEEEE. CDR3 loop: CASSLATGFEETQYF.

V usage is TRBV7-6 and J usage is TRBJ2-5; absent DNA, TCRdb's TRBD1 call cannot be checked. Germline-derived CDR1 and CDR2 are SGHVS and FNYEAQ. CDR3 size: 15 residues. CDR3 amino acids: CASSWDHTLQETQYF.

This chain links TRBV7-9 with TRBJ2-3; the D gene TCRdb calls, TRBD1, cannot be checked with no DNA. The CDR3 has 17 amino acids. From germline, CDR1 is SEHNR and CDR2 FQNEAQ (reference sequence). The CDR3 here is CASSLEAGGRLTDTQYF.

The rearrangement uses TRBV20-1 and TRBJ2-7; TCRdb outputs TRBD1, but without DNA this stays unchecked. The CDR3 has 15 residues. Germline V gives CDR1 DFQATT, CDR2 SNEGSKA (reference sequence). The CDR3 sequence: CSARDIDRFYYEQYF.

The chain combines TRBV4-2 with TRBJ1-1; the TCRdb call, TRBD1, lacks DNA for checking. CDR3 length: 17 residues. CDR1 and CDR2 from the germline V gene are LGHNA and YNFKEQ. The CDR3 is CASSQYDRSPMNTEAFF.

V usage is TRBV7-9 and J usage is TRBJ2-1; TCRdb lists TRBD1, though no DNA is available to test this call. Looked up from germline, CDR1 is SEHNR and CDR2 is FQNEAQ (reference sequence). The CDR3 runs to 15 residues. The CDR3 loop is CASSLSGVAYNEQFF.